The present T cell receptor (beta chain) was sequenced within a study of T cells in Graves' hyperthyroidism and ophthalmopathy. Study-level results: Model-based prediction identified ophthalmopathy a median around 6.5 months prior to its onset. Within blood appeared most thyroid clonotypes that had expanded above 0.001.

TCR beta CDR3 sequences were amplified from RNA transcripts. TCR CDR3 regions were first amplified by RT-PCR with HTBI primers. A single record per CDR3 protein comes from TCRdb applying MiXCR to the multiplex PCR reads. The table shows roughly 510,000 distinct CDR3 sequences, with roughly 45% occurring only once. This clonotype was observed a handful of times. No antigen is known for it. Patients were excluded because of uncontrolled infection, other autoimmune disease, pregnancy or lactation. The germline V and J ends were trimmed by 6 bases and 4 bases, with 12 bases remaining between them. The CDR3 is 13 amino acids. Germline loops: CDR1 MNHEY, CDR2 SVGAGI.

The chain employs TRBV6-5 and TRBJ2-5, with D perhaps TRBD1 (5 bases). Sequencing was carried out using peripheral blood or thyroid tissue (not recorded which). This TCR derives from an adult woman with Graves' disease, either hyperthyroidism or ophthalmopathy (not recorded which). Here the CDR3 reads CASRPRQRETQYF. The CDR3 DNA reads as TGTGCCAGCAGACCGAGACAGAGAGAGACCCAGTACTTC.